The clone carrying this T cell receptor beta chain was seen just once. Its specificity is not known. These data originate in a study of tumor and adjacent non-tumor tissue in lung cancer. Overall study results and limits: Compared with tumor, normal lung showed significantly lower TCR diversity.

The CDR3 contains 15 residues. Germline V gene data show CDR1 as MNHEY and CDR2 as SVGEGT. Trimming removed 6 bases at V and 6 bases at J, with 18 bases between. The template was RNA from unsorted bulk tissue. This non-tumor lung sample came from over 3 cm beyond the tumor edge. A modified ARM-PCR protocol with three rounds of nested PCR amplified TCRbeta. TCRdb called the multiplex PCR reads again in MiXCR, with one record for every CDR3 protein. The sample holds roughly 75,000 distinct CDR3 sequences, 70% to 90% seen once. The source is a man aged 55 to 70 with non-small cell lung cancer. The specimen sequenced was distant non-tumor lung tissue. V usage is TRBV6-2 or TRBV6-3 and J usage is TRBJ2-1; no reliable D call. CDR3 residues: CASRRRVGFGNEQFF. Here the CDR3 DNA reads TGTGCCAGCAGGAGACGGGTGGGATTCGGCAATGAGCAGTTCTTC.